This TCR beta chain stems from a study of blood T cell repertoires in COVID-19. The overall study: PBMCs, B-cell-depleted T cells, or T cells provided the cDNA or gDNA that made up the material.

Assay used: immunoSEQ multiplex PCR; TCRdb lists only in-frame clones, some missing. The repertoire consists of a few hundred thousand clones, with approximately 83% occurring once and the leading ten covering around 6.8%. This CDR3 has 14 amino acids. Looked up from germline, CDR1 is SGHTA and CDR2 is FQGNSA. With V trimmed by 1 base and J by 7 bases, 7 bases remained unmatched. Material for sequencing was peripheral blood. This receptor was taken from a woman between 50 and 59 years old with acute or convalescent COVID-19. The chain uses TRBV7-2 and TRBJ2-7, with 7 positions matching TRBD1. This CDR3 is CASSLVEGAGEQYF. The DNA for the CDR3 is TGTGCCAGCAGCTTAGTAGAGGGGGCGGGTGAGCAGTACTTC. The full variable domain, in which reference TRBV7-2 and TRBJ2-7 provide the parts outside the CDR3, is GAGVSQSPSNKVTEKGKDVELRCDPISGHTALYWYRQSLGQGLEFLIYFQGNSAPDKSGLPSDRFSAERTGGSVSTLTIQRTQQEDSAVYLCASSLVEGAGEQYFGPGTRLTVT.